The clone carrying this T cell receptor (beta chain) was picked up a small number of times. The antigen remains undetermined. Each individual donor underwent a draw of ten milliliters of peripheral blood. Primed by a sample-barcoded 5' primer and a J-beta primer mix, a second PCR proceeded for 7 to 11 cycles. TCRdb processed the 5' RACE reads anew with MiXCR; each CDR3 protein has one entry. The table includes 1,800,000 or so distinct CDR3 sequences, 35% to 50% detected once. This CDR3 region has 13 residues. V gave up 7 bases and J gave up 2 bases, with 9 bases separating them. The germline V gene encodes CDR1 SNHLY and CDR2 FYNNEI. The sample is drawn from a study of blood T cells in healthy people across ages. Findings and limits, study-wide: There were more naive CD4+ cells and higher diversity in long-lived donors than in aged donors. Considered underestimates were the diversity estimates obtained from one million T cells. In older individuals, TCR beta diversity per million T cells was lower, falling roughly linearly with age.

This sequence was found in a human donor in good health. The chain links TRBV2 to TRBJ2-1; perhaps TRBD1 as D (5 bases). Material: blood. The chain's CDR3 is CASNTGPYNEQFF. The CDR3, as DNA: TGTGCCAGCAACACAGGTCCCTACAATGAGCAGTTCTTC. The variable domain in full, with the rest retrieved from reference TRBV2 and TRBJ2-1, is EPEVTQTPSHQVTQMGQEVILRCVPISNHLYFYWYRQILGQKVEFLVSFYNNEISEKSEIFDDQFSVERPDGSNFTLKIRSTKLEDSAMYFCASNTGPYNEQFFGPGTRLTVL.